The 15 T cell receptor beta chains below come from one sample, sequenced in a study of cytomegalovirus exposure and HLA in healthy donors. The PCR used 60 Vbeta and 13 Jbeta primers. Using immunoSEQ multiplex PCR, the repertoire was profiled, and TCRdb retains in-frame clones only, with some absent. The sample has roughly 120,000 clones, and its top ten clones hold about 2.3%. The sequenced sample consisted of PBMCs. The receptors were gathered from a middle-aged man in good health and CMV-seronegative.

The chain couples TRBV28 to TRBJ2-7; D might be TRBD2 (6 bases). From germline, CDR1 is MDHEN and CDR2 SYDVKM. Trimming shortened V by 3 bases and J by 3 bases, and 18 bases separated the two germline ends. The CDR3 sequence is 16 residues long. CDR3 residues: CASSFERLSEGYEQYF. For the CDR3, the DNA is TGTGCCAGCAGTTTTGAACGACTTTCGGAGGGCTACGAGCAGTACTTC.

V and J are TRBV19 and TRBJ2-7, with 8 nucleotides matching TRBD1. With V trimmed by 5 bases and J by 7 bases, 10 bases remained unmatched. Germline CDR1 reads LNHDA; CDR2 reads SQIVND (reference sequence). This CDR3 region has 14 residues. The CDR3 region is CASSEQGALGEQYF. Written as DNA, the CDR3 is TGTGCCAGTAGTGAGCAGGGGGCATTGGGAGAGCAGTACTTC.

The CDR3 loop reads CASSLVPGAPYEQYF. In DNA, the CDR3 is TGTGCCAGCAGCTTGGTGCCAGGGGCCCCCTACGAGCAGTACTTC. The gene calls are TRBV5-4 and TRBJ2-7; possible D gene TRBD1, 6 bases. Germline V lookup: CDR1 SGHNT, CDR2 YYREEE (reference sequence). V lost 0 bases to trimming and J lost 2 bases, with 12 bases between them. The CDR3 is 15 amino acids.

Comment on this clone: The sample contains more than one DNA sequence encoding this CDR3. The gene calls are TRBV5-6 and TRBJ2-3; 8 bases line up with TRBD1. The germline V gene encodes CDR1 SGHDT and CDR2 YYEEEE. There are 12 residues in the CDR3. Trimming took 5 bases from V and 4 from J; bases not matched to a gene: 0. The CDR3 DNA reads TGTGCCAGCAGGACAGGGGCAGATACGCAGTATTTT. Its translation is CASRTGADTQYF. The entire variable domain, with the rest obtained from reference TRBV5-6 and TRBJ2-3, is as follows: DAGVTQSPTHLIKTRGQQVTLRCSPKSGHDTVSWYQQALGQGPQFIFQYYEEEERQRGNFPDRFSGHQFPNYSSELNVNALLLGDSALYLCASRTGADTQYFGPGTRLTVL.

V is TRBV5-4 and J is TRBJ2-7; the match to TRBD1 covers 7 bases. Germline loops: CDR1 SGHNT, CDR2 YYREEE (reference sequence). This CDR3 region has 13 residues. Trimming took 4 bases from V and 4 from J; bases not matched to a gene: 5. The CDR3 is CASSIGTAYEQYF. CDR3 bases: TGTGCCAGCAGCATAGGGACAGCGTACGAGCAGTACTTC.

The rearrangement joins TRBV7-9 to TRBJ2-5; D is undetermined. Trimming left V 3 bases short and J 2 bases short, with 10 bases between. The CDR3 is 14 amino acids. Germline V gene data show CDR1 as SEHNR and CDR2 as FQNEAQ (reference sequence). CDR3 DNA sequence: TGTGCCAGCAGCTTTGGCCTAGGTCAAGAGACCCAGTACTTC. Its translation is CASSFGLGQETQYF.

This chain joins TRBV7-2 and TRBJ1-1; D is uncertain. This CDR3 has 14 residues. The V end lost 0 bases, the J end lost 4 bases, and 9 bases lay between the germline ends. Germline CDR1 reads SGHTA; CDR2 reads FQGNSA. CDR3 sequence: CASSLASAGTEAFF. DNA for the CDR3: TGTGCCAGCAGCTTAGCCTCGGCGGGCACTGAAGCTTTCTTT.

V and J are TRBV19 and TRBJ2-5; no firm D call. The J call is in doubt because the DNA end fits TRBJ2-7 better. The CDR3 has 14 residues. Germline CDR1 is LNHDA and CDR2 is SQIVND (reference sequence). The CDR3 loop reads CASSLEVQTYEQYF. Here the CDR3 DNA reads TGTGCCAGTAGCCTCGAGGTCCAGACCTACGAGCAGTACTTC.

The CDR3: CASSLYSVADTQYF. The CDR3 nucleotides read TGTGCCAGCAGCTTGTATTCGGTAGCAGATACGCAGTATTTT. This sequence joins TRBV5-6 and TRBJ2-3; D remains ambiguous. V lost 1 base to trimming and J lost 4 bases, with 10 bases between them. The CDR3 covers 14 residues. The germline V gene has CDR1 SGHDT and CDR2 YYEEEE.

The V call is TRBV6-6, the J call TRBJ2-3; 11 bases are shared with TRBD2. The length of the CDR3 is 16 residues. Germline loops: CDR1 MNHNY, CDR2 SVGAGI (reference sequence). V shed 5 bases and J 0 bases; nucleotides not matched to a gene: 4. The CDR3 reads CASSPGLADSTDTQYF. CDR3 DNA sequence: TGTGCCAGCAGTCCGGGACTAGCGGATAGCACAGATACGCAGTATTTT.

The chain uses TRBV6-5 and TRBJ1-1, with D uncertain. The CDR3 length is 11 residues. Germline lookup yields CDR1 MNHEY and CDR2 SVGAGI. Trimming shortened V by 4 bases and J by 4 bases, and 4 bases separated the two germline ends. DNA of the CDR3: TGTGCCAGCAGTTTCGGCACTGAAGCTTTCTTT. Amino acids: CASSFGTEAFF.

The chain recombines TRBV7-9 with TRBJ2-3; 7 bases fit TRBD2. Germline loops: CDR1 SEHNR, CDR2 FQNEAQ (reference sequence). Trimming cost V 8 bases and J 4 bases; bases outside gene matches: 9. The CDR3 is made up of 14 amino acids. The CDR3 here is CASGAGVLSDTQYF. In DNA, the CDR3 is TGTGCCAGCGGGGCGGGAGTTTTGTCAGATACGCAGTATTTT.

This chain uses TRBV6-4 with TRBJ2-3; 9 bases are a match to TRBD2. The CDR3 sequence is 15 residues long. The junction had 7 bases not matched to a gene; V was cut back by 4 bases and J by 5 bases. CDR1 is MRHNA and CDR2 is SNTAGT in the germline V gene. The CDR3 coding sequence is TGTGCCAGCAGTGTCGGGCTAGCGGGGCGAGATACGCAGTATTTT. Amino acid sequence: CASSVGLAGRDTQYF.

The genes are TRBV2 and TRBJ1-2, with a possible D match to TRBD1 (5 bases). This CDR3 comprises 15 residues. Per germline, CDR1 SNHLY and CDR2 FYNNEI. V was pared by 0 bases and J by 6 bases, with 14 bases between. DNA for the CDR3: TGTGCCAGCAGTGAAGCCCGGGGGGGACTTGATGGCTACACCTTC. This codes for CASSEARGGLDGYTF.

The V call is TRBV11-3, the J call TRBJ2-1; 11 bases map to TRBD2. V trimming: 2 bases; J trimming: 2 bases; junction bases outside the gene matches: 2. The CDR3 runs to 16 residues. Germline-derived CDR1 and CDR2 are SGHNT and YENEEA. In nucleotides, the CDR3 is TGTGCCAGCAGCTTAAGACTAGCGGGAACCTACAATGAGCAGTTCTTC. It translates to CASSLRLAGTYNEQFF.